A selection of T cell receptor beta chains follows, all from one sample in a study of T-cell reconstitution after alpha-beta-depleted transplantation in children. MiXCR, applied by TCRdb to the PCR reads, yields one record per CDR3 protein. The sample carries 200,000 to 250,000 distinct CDR3 sequences, around 9.6% recorded once. Sample: PBMCs from the stem cell graft donor, taken from the stem cell graft. These receptors all come from a human donor who donated a stem cell graft to a child with acute lymphoblastic leukemia. The CDR3 runs from the conserved cysteine through the conserved F or W. The D gene is left open where the match is weak. Some rows have no size entry. The others give once, few or many, or a class for an expanded clone.

>NA|NA|TRBV7-8|15|TRBJ1-5
TGTGCCAGCAGCGCGGGACGGACTTTCAATCAGCCCCAGCATTTT
CASSAGRTFNQPQHF
>few|NA|TRBV12-3/TRBV12-4|17|TRBJ1-2
TGTGCCAGCAGTTTTTTTTTAGGGGTGCGGTCTAACTATGGCTACACCTTC
CASSFFLGVRSNYGYTF
>few|NA|TRBV20-1|13|TRBJ1-5
TGCAGTGCAAACACCGGAACCAATCAGCCCCAGCATTTT
CSANTGTNQPQHF
>many|NA|TRBV12-3/TRBV12-4|13|TRBJ2-5
TGTGCCAGCACCTCTGGGGGTCGAGAGACCCAGTACTTC
CASTSGGRETQYF
>NA|NA|TRBV7-9|13|TRBJ1-2
TGTGCCAGCAGCTTAGAGTCCCTCTGGGGCTACACCTTC
CASSLESLWGYTF
>many|NA|TRBV20-1|15|TRBJ1-6
TGCAGTGCTAGAGGCCCCACATCCTATAATTCACCCCTCCACTTT
CSARGPTSYNSPLHF
>few|NA|TRBV27|17|TRBJ1-2
TGTGCCAGCAGTCCACTCATTGAGAGGGGGGTTAACTATGGCTACACCTTC
CASSPLIERGVNYGYTF
>few|TRBD1|TRBV5-8|14|TRBJ1-2
TGTGCCAGCAGCTTGCAGGGGGTGGACTATGGCTACACCTTC
CASSLQGVDYGYTF
>NA|NA|TRBV25-1|15|TRBJ1-1
TGTGCCAGCAGTGGAGCCCGTAAAGGCGTCACTGAAGCTTTCTTT
CASSGARKGVTEAFF
>few|TRBD1|TRBV29-1|12|TRBJ2-5
TGCAGCGTTGAGGGACAGCAAGAGACCCAGTACTTC
CSVEGQQETQYF
>few|NA|TRBV15|14|TRBJ1-5
TGTGCCACCAGCCCGAGAAGGGGGGAACAGCCCCAGCATTTT
CATSPRRGEQPQHF
>few|TRBD1|TRBV20-1|14|TRBJ2-7
TGCAGTGCCCCTACCTTCGGACAGGCCCTTGAGCAGTACTTC
CSAPTFGQALEQYF
>many|NA|TRBV20-1|15|TRBJ1-5
TGCAGTGCTAGACCGCCGGGCAGGGGCAATCAGCCCCAGCATTTT
CSARPPGRGNQPQHF
>NA|TRBD1|TRBV5-6|16|TRBJ1-4
TGTGCCAGCAGCTGGGCGACAGGGGCAACTAAAGAAAAACTGTTTTTT
CASSWATGATKEKLFF
>NA|NA|TRBV15|14|TRBJ2-7
TGTGCCACCAGCGAACCAGGGGTCTCCTACGAGCAGTACTTC
CATSEPGVSYEQYF
>few|TRBD1|TRBV4-1|15|TRBJ2-2
TGCGCCAGCAGCCAAAGACAGGGGTTCACCGGGGAGCTGTTTTTT
CASSQRQGFTGELFF
>few|TRBD2|TRBV6-1|17|TRBJ2-1
TGTGCCAGCAGACCACCAAGCGGGGGAGGGGTAAGGGATGAGCAGTTCTTC
CASRPPSGGGVRDEQFF
>few|TRBD1|TRBV3-1|14|TRBJ2-7
TGTGCCAGCAGCCTCTCGACAGGGTCCCACGAGCAGTACTTC
CASSLSTGSHEQYF
>NA|NA|TRBV30|12|TRBJ1-2
TGTGCCTGGAATCGGGCAGGGGATGGCTACACCTTC
CAWNRAGDGYTF
>many|NA|TRBV27|15|TRBJ1-5
TGTGCCAGCAGTACAACAGGGCGCGGCCATCAGCCCCAGCATTTT
CASSTTGRGHQPQHF
>few|TRBD1|TRBV9|17|TRBJ2-6
TGTGCCAGCTTAAGCCGGGACAGGGCTTCTGGGGCCAACGTCCTGACTTTC
CASLSRDRASGANVLTF
>NA|NA|TRBV7-2|16|TRBJ2-7
TGTGCCAGCAGCTCTCCGCCCGGGGGCGCAAACTACGAGCAGTACTTC
CASSSPPGGANYEQYF
>NA|TRBD2|TRBV11-2|14|TRBJ2-7
TGTGCCAGCAGCCGGAGCGGGGGGGCCTACGAGCAGTACTTC
CASSRSGGAYEQYF
>many|TRBD1|TRBV6-2/TRBV6-3|14|TRBJ2-5
TGTGCCAGCAGGAGTTTCGGCGGGACAGGGACCCAGTACTTC
CASRSFGGTGTQYF
>NA|NA|TRBV27|15|TRBJ1-1
TGTGCCAGCAGTTTACGAGGGCAGGGGAACACTGAAGCTTTCTTT
CASSLRGQGNTEAFF
>few|TRBD2|TRBV5-1|16|TRBJ2-1
TGCGCCAGCAGCTTGGGTCCTAGCGGGGGGGAGGATGAGCAGTTCTTC
CASSLGPSGGEDEQFF
>many|TRBD2|TRBV12-3/TRBV12-4|15|TRBJ2-2
TGTGCCAGCAGAGGACTAGCGGGGAACACCGGGGAGCTGTTTTTT
CASRGLAGNTGELFF
>NA|NA|TRBV13|15|TRBJ1-4
TGTGCCAGCAGTCAGTTCGCGATTCGTGGTGAAAAACTGTTTTTT
CASSQFAIRGEKLFF
>NA|NA|TRBV11-2|15|TRBJ2-7
TGTGCCAGCAGCCAACCCGGGACGGGCTCCTACGAGCAGTACTTC
CASSQPGTGSYEQYF